These 28 T cell receptor beta chains were sequenced from one sample in a study of T cell responses to AZD1222 COVID-19 vaccine. The method was immunoSEQ multiplex PCR; TCRdb's version includes in-frame clones alone and lacks a portion of them. The sample contains roughly 120,000 clones, roughly 84% of which appear only once. The material was peripheral blood, obtained on day 0 of AZD1222 vaccination. All receptors derive from an adult in good health.

The rearrangement joins TRBV5-5 to TRBJ2-2; weak D call: TRBD1 (5 bases). V shed 0 bases and J shed 4 bases, with 10 bases lying between them. CDR3 length: 15 residues. CDR1 and CDR2 from the germline V gene are SGHKS and YYEKEE (reference sequence). In DNA form, the CDR3 reads TGTGCCAGCAGCTTGGAGGGGCGGAGCACCGGGGAGCTGTTTTTT. It is translated as CASSLEGRSTGELFF.

The chain carries TRBV7-9 and TRBJ2-1; TRBD2 agrees at 9 bases. Germline V gene lookup returns CDR1 SEHNR and CDR2 FQNEAQ (reference sequence). The CDR3 has 15 residues. The V and J ends lost 3 bases and 4 bases, in that order; junction bases with no gene match: 4. The CDR3 loop is CASSFSSGRYNEQFF. In DNA, the CDR3 is TGTGCCAGCAGCTTCTCGAGCGGGAGGTACAATGAGCAGTTCTTC.

This clone occurred once. The J gene is TRBJ2-7, the V gene TRBV28; D tentatively fits TRBD1 or TRBD2 (5 bases each). Germline loops: CDR1 MDHEN, CDR2 SYDVKM. Trimming removed 4 bases at V and 0 bases at J, with 16 bases between. The CDR3 is 16 amino acids. CDR3 in DNA: TGTGCCAGCAGTTCAGAGAGGGACGCTCGCTCCTACGAGCAGTACTTC. It translates to CASSSERDARSYEQYF. Looking up the rest from reference TRBV28 and TRBJ2-7 gives the full variable domain: DVKVTQSSRYLVKRTGEKVFLECVQDMDHENMFWYRQDPGLGLRLIYFSYDVKMKEKGDIPEGYSVSREKKERFSLILESASTNQTSMYLCASSSERDARSYEQYFGPGTRLTVT.

The chain is built from TRBV7-2 and TRBJ1-1; 7 bases map to TRBD1. V lost 5 bases, J lost 1 base, and 4 bases stayed unmatched. The germline V gene encodes CDR1 SGHTA and CDR2 FQGNSA. This CDR3 comprises 14 residues. This CDR3 reads CASSRGQANTEAFF. The DNA of the CDR3 is TGTGCCAGCAGCAGAGGACAGGCGAACACTGAAGCTTTCTTT.

V gene TRBV27 combines with J gene TRBJ1-6; tentative D call: TRBD1 (5 bases). The CDR3 has 14 residues. Germline V CDR1 and CDR2: MNHEY, SMNVEV (reference sequence). V shed 3 bases and J shed 4 bases, with 7 bases lying between them. This CDR3 reads CASSFGGYNSPLHF. The CDR3 DNA sequence: TGTGCCAGCAGTTTCGGGGGGTATAATTCACCCCTCCACTTT.

The rearrangement links TRBV7-8 to TRBJ1-2, with TRBD1 identical over 9 bases. CDR3 length: 18 amino acids. CDR1 and CDR2 (germline): SGHVS, FQNEAQ. After removal of 6 bases from V and 4 bases from J, the junction contained 18 bases not matched to a gene. This chain's CDR3 is CASSIGGQGASILYGYTF. The CDR3 DNA reads TGTGCCAGCAGTATTGGGGGACAGGGAGCCTCAATTCTCTATGGCTACACCTTC.

This chain uses TRBV4-2 with TRBJ2-5; TRBD2 might be the D (6 bases). The germline V and J ends were trimmed by 4 bases and 1 base, with 16 bases remaining between them. Germline-derived CDR1 and CDR2 are LGHNA and YNFKEQ. The CDR3 spans 16 residues. The CDR3, as DNA: TGTGCCAGCAGCCCCGGGAGAGTTAGCGTCCAAGAGACCCAGTACTTC. Protein sequence: CASSPGRVSVQETQYF.

The chain is built from TRBV10-3 and TRBJ2-1; D not certain. CDR3 length equals 13 residues. Germline values: CDR1 ENHRY, CDR2 SYGVKD. Trimming left V 8 bases short and J 1 base short, with 9 bases between. This chain's CDR3 is CAISDTSYNEQFF. The CDR3 DNA reads as TGTGCCATCTCGGATACTTCCTACAATGAGCAGTTCTTC.

The chain links TRBV6-5 to TRBJ2-7; TRBD2 matches at 7 bases. Germline loops: CDR1 MNHEY, CDR2 SVGAGI. J lost 1 base, V lost 7 bases, and 10 bases had no gene match. This CDR3 is built from 15 residues. The CDR3 nucleotides are TGTGCCAGCAACCTAGGGCGGGAGAGTTCCTACGAGCAGTACTTC. Translated, it gives CASNLGRESSYEQYF.

The chain uses TRBV11-2 and TRBJ1-2; D is undetermined. Germline V lookup: CDR1 SGHAT, CDR2 FQNNGV. Trimming removed 4 bases from V and 7 bases from J, with 10 bases in between. The CDR3 is 12 amino acids. The CDR3: CASSSSASGYTF. In nucleotides, the CDR3 is TGTGCCAGCAGCTCTTCGGCCTCTGGCTACACCTTC.

The chain carries TRBV11-1 and TRBJ1-6; maybe TRBD1 (5 bases). Trimming removed 4 bases at V and 9 bases at J, with 13 bases between. The V gene's germline CDR1 is SGHAT and CDR2 FQDESV (reference sequence). The CDR3 consists of 14 residues. CDR3 sequence (DNA): TGTGCCAGCAGCTACGAGGGGCTAAGTTCACCCCTCCACTTT. Amino acid sequence: CASSYEGLSSPLHF.

V and J are TRBV7-2 and TRBJ2-3; tentatively, D is TRBD2 (6 bases). Germline loops: CDR1 SGHTA, CDR2 FQGNSA. V was cut by 6 bases and J by 2 bases, with 15 bases left in between. This CDR3 is built from 15 residues. Written as DNA, the CDR3 is TGTGCCAGCAGTCGGGAGCGGGCCGTCACAGATACGCAGTATTTT. Amino acid sequence: CASSRERAVTDTQYF.

The chain carries TRBV6-2 or TRBV6-3 and TRBJ1-1; D might be TRBD1 (5 bases). The CDR3 has 13 residues. CDR1 MNHEY and CDR2 SVGEGT come from the germline V gene. V lost 4 bases, J lost 1 base, and 7 bases lay in between. The CDR3 DNA reads as TGTGCCAGCAGTTTTGACAGGAACACTGAAGCTTTCTTT. Its translation: CASSFDRNTEAFF.

The chain carries TRBV30 and TRBJ1-6; the match to TRBD1 covers 8 bases. The germline gives CDR1 GTSNPN, CDR2 SVGIG (reference sequence). There are 13 residues in the CDR3. After removal of 5 bases from V and 5 bases from J, the junction contained 2 bases not matched to a gene. Here the CDR3 reads CAWGTGHNSPLHF. CDR3 bases: TGTGCCTGGGGGACAGGCCATAATTCACCCCTCCACTTT.

The V and J genes are TRBV6-5 and TRBJ1-1; a possible D gene is TRBD1 (6 bases). V shed 2 bases and J shed 6 bases, with 19 bases lying between them. CDR1 and CDR2 (germline): MNHEY, SVGAGI. The CDR3 consists of 16 residues. CDR3 protein: CASSYRGLGGVAEAFF. In DNA, the CDR3 is TGTGCCAGCAGTTACAGGGGGTTGGGGGGAGTGGCTGAAGCTTTCTTT.

The rearrangement links TRBV30 to TRBJ2-7, with D hard to call. The CDR3 runs 12 residues. Germline V CDR1 and CDR2: GTSNPN, SVGIG (reference sequence). V was trimmed by 0 bases and J by 2 bases, leaving 5 bases between them. Here the CDR3 reads CAWSVGTYEQYF. The CDR3, as DNA: TGTGCCTGGAGTGTGGGAACCTACGAGCAGTACTTC.

V usage is TRBV6-4 and J usage is TRBJ2-1; 12 positions match TRBD2. The CDR3 is made up of 15 amino acids. With 8 bases clipped from V and 6 bases from J, the junction kept 8 bases outside the gene matches. Germline V gene data show CDR1 as MRHNA and CDR2 as SNTAGT. The CDR3, as DNA: TGTGCCAGCGGCCGACTAGCGGGAGTTTCCAATGAGCAGTTCTTC. Translating it yields CASGRLAGVSNEQFF.

The chain links TRBV5-1 to TRBJ2-1; 9 positions agree with TRBD2. CDR3 size: 15 residues. Germline CDR1 is SGHRS and CDR2 is YFSETQ. V shed 0 bases, J shed 3 bases, and the junction held 1 base outside the gene matches. CDR3 nucleotides: TGCGCCAGCAGCTTGGTTAGCGGGGGCTACAATGAGCAGTTCTTC. It translates to CASSLVSGGYNEQFF.

This chain joins TRBV28 and TRBJ1-1; the D gene is possibly TRBD1 (6 bases). Germline V lookup: CDR1 MDHEN, CDR2 SYDVKM. CDR3 length equals 15 residues. Trimming left V 5 bases short and J 13 bases short, with 26 bases between. CDR3 residues: CASSLSTGQALNDFF. CDR3 in DNA: TGTGCCAGCAGTCTTTCGACAGGCCAAGCCCTGAATGATTTCTTT. Full variable domain (remainder filled in from reference TRBV28 and TRBJ1-1): DVKVTQSSRYLVKRTGEKVFLECVQDMDHENMFWYRQDPGLGLRLIYFSYDVKMKEKGDIPEGYSVSREKKERFSLILESASTNQTSMYLCASSLSTGQALNDFFGQGTRLTVV.

The genes are TRBV10-2 and TRBJ1-1; 10 bases map to TRBD1. V shed 6 bases, J shed 1 base, and the junction held 2 bases outside the gene matches. This CDR3 has 14 amino acids. The germline V gene has CDR1 WSHSY and CDR2 SAAADI. The CDR3 here is CASSRDRGNTEAFF. The DNA for the CDR3 is TGCGCCAGCAGCCGGGACAGGGGGAACACTGAAGCTTTCTTT.

The chain recombines TRBV4-3 with TRBJ2-1; unclear D gene. The germline V and J ends were trimmed by 1 base and 8 bases, with 15 bases remaining between them. This CDR3 region has 15 residues. CDR1 and CDR2 (germline): LGHNA, YSLEER. The DNA of the CDR3 is TGCGCCAGCAGCCAAGTGGGGTCTAGTCCCCATGAGCAGTTCTTC. Its translation: CASSQVGSSPHEQFF.

The chain links TRBV5-1 to TRBJ2-5; D gene uncertain. The germline V gene has CDR1 SGHRS and CDR2 YFSETQ. V was trimmed by 3 bases and J by 0 bases, leaving 12 bases between them. This CDR3 region has 15 residues. The CDR3 is CASSYLTGYQETQYF. CDR3 nucleotide sequence: TGCGCCAGCAGCTACCTGACCGGGTACCAAGAGACCCAGTACTTC.

The chain couples TRBV7-3 to TRBJ1-1, with D perhaps TRBD1 (5 bases). V lost 5 bases to trimming and J lost 1 base, with 17 bases between them. This CDR3 spans 16 amino acids. Germline CDR1 and CDR2: SGHTA and FQGTGA. CDR3 in amino acids: CASSELGGKENTEAFF. The CDR3 nucleotides read TGTGCCAGCAGCGAGCTCGGGGGGAAAGAGAACACTGAAGCTTTCTTT.

The chain recombines TRBV30 with TRBJ1-1; D uncertain. This CDR3 region has 13 residues. CDR1 and CDR2 (germline): GTSNPN, SVGIG (reference sequence). Deletions cut 4 bases from V and 0 bases from J, with 9 bases between. The DNA for the CDR3 is TGTGCCTGGACAGATCCCATGAACACTGAAGCTTTCTTT. Translation gives CAWTDPMNTEAFF.

This sequence joins TRBV27 and TRBJ1-2, with a tentative D call TRBD1 (6 bases). Germline V gives CDR1 MNHEY, CDR2 SMNVEV (reference sequence). V dropped 0 bases and J dropped 5 bases, with 22 bases sitting between them. The CDR3 runs 18 residues. The CDR3 DNA is TGTGCCAGCAGTTTATCGCCCTCACCCTCGGGGGGCCTGTATGGCTACACCTTC. Protein product: CASSLSPSPSGGLYGYTF.

The gene calls are TRBV4-1 and TRBJ2-5; the D is unclear. The CDR3 has 13 amino acids. Germline V gene sequence: CDR1 MGHRA, CDR2 YSYEKL. The V end was cut by 4 bases, the J end by 5 bases, with 11 bases between. The CDR3 loop reads CASSLRRTETQYF. DNA for the CDR3: TGCGCCAGCAGCCTCAGGCGAACGGAGACCCAGTACTTC.

This clone was counted a single time. The rearrangement links TRBV5-1 to TRBJ2-1; 13 positions match TRBD2. The CDR3 has 22 amino acids. Unmatched junction bases numbered 20, after V lost 0 bases and J lost 5 bases. Germline CDR1 is SGHRS and CDR2 is YFSETQ. The CDR3 region is CASSLAGGDPGTSGISHNEQFF. DNA of the CDR3: TGCGCCAGCAGCTTGGCAGGGGGAGATCCCGGGACTAGCGGGATAAGCCACAATGAGCAGTTCTTC. The full variable domain, in which reference TRBV5-1 and TRBJ2-1 provide the parts outside the CDR3, is KAGVTQTPRYLIKTRGQQVTLSCSPISGHRSVSWYQQTPGQGLQFLFEYFSETQRNKGNFPGRFSGRQFSNSRSEMNVSTLELGDSALYLCASSLAGGDPGTSGISHNEQFFGPGTRLTVL.

The chain employs TRBV19 and TRBJ1-5; TRBD1 agrees at 8 bases. Germline values: CDR1 LNHDA, CDR2 SQIVND (reference sequence). CDR3 length equals 15 residues. V shed 5 bases, J shed 4 bases, and the junction held 7 bases outside the gene matches. The CDR3 DNA follows: TGTGCCAGTAGTTTTAAGGACAGGGCGAATCAGCCCCAGCATTTT. This codes for CASSFKDRANQPQHF.